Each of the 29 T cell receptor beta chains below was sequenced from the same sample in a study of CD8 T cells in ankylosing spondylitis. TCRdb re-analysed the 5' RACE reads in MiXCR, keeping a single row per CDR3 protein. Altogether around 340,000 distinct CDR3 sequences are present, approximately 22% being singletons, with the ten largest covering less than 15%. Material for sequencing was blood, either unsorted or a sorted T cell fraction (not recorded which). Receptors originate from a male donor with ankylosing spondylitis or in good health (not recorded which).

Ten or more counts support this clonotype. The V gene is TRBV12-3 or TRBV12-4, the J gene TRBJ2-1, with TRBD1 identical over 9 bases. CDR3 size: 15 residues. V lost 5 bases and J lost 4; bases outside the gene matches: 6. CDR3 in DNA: TGTGCCAGCAGTCTCTCCGGGACAGGGTACAATGAGCAGTTCTTC. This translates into CASSLSGTGYNEQFF.

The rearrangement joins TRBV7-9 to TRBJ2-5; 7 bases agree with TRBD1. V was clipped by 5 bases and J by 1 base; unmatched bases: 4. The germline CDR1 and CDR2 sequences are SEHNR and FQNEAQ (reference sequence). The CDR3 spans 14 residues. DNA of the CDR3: TGTGCCAGCAGCCGCAGGGGGACCCAAGAGACCCAGTACTTC. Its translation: CASSRRGTQETQYF.

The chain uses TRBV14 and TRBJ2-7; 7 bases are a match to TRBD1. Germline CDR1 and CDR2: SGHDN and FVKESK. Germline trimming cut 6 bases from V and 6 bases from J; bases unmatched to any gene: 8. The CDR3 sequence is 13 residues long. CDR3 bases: TGTGCCAGCAGTCATACGACAGGGTCCGAGCAGTACTTC. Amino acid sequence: CASSHTTGSEQYF.

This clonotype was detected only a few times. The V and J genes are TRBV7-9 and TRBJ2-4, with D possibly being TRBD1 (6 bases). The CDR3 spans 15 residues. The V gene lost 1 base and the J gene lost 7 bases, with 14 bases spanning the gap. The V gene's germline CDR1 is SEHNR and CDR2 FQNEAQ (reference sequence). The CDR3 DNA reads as TGTGCCAGCAGCTTAGAGACAGGACCCGGGAACATTCAGTACTTC. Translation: CASSLETGPGNIQYF.

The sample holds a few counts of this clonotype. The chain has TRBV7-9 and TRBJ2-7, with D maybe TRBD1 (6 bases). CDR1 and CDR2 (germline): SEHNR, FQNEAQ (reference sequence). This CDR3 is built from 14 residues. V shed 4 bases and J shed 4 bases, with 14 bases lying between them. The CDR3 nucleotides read TGTGCCAGCAGCTCACGGGACATCCCGTACGAGCAGTACTTC. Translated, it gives CASSSRDIPYEQYF.

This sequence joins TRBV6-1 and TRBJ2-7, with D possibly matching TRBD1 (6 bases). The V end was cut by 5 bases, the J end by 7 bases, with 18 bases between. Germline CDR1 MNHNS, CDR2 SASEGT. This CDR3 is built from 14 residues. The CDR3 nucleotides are TGTGCCAGCAGTCCGGGACAAGACCTGAAGGAGCAGTACTTC. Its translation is CASSPGQDLKEQYF.

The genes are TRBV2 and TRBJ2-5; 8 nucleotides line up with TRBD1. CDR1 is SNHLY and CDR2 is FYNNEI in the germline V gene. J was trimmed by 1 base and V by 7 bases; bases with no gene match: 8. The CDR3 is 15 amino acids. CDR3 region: CASIRGLGAQETQYF. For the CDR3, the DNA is TGTGCCAGCATCAGGGGGCTGGGGGCCCAAGAGACCCAGTACTTC. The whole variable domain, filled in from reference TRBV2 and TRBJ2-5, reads EPEVTQTPSHQVTQMGQEVILRCVPISNHLYFYWYRQILGQKVEFLVSFYNNEISEKSEIFDDQFSVERPDGSNFTLKIRSTKLEDSAMYFCASIRGLGAQETQYFGPGTRLLVL.

CDR3 loop: CSVDWDLSIEQFF. The CDR3 region has the DNA TGCAGCGTTGACTGGGACTTATCCATTGAGCAGTTCTTC. This chain uses TRBV29-1 with TRBJ2-1, with D perhaps TRBD2 (6 bases). Trimming removed 3 bases from V and 9 bases from J, with 15 bases in between. This CDR3 contains 13 residues. Germline V lookup: CDR1 SQVTM, CDR2 ANQGSEA.

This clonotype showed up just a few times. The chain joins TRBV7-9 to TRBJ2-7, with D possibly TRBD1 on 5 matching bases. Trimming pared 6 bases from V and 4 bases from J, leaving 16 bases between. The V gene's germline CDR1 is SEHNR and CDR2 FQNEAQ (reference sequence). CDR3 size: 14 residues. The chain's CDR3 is CASSPTVSNYEQYF. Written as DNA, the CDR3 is TGTGCCAGCAGTCCGACAGTATCCAATTACGAGCAGTACTTC. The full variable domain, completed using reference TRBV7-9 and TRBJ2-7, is DTGVSQNPRHKITKRGQNVTFRCDPISEHNRLYWYRQTLGQGPEFLTYFQNEAQLEKSRLLSDRFSAERPKGSFSTLEIQRTEQGDSAMYLCASSPTVSNYEQYFGPGTRLTVT.

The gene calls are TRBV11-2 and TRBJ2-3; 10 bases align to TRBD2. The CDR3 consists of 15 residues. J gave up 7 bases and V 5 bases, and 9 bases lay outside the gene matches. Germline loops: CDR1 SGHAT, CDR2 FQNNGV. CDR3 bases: TGTGCCAGCAGCGAGGGACTAGCGTTGGGAAATACGCAGTATTTT. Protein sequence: CASSEGLALGNTQYF.

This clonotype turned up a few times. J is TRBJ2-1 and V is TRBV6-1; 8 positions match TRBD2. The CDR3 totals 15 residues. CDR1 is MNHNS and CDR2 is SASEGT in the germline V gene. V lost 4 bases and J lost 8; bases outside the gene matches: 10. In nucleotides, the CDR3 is TGTGCCAGCAGTGTGCCGGGACTAGTTTCCGATGAGCAGTTCTTC. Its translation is CASSVPGLVSDEQFF.

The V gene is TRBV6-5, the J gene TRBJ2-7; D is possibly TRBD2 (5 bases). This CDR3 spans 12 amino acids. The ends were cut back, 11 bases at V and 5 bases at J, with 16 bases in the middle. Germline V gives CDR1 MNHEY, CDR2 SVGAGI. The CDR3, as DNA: TGTGCCGTCTCCAGCGGTTGGAACGAGCAGTACTTC. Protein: CAVSSGWNEQYF.

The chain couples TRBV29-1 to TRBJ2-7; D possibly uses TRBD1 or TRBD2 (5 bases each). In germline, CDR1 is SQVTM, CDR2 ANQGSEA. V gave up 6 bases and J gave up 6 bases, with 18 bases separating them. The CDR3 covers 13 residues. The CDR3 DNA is TGCAGCGTAGCCACGGGGCAGTGGGCCGAGCAGTACTTC. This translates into CSVATGQWAEQYF.

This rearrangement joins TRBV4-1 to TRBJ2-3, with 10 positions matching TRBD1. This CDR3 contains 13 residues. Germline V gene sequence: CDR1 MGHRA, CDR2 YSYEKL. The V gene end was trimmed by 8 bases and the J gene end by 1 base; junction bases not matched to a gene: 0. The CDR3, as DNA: TGCGCCAGCGGGACAGGGGGCACAGATACGCAGTATTTT. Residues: CASGTGGTDTQYF.

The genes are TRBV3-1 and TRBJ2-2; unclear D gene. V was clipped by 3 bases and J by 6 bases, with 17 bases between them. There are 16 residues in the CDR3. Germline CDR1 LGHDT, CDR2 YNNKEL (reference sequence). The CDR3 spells CASSQVFSWAAGELFF. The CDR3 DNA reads TGTGCCAGCAGCCAGGTCTTTTCGTGGGCGGCCGGGGAGCTGTTTTTT.

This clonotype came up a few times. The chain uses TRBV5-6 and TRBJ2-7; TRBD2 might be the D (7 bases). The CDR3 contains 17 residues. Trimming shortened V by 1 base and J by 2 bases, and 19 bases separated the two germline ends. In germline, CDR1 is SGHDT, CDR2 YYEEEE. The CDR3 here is CASSLRGAGAATYEQYF. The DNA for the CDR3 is TGTGCCAGCAGCTTGAGGGGGGCGGGGGCCGCTACCTACGAGCAGTACTTC.

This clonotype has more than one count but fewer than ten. CDR3 bases: TGCAGTGCGGGGAGTGGGGACAACACAGATACGCAGTATTTT. Translated: CSAGSGDNTDTQYF. This chain joins TRBV20-1 and TRBJ2-3; D possibly corresponds to TRBD1 (6 bases). Germline loops: CDR1 DFQATT, CDR2 SNEGSKA (reference sequence). The CDR3 runs to 14 residues. Trimming shortened V by 6 bases and J by 2 bases, and 15 bases separated the two germline ends.

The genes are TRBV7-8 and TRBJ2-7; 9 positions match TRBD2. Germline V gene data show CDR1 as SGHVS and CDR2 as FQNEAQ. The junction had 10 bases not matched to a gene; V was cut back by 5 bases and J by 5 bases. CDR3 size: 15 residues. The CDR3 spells CASSLTRGLANEQYF. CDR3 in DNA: TGTGCCAGCAGCCTGACTCGAGGACTAGCGAACGAGCAGTACTTC.

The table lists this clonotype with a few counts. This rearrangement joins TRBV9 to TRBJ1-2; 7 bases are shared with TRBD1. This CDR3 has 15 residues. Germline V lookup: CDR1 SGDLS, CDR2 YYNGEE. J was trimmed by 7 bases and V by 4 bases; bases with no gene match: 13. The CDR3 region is CASSSRTGDQAGYTF. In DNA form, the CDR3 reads TGTGCCAGCAGCTCCCGCACAGGGGACCAGGCTGGCTACACCTTC. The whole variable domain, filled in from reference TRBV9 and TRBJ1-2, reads DSGVTQTPKHLITATGQRVTLRCSPRSGDLSVYWYQQSLDQGLQFLIQYYNGEERAKGNILERFSAQQFPDLHSELNLSSLELGDSALYFCASSSRTGDQAGYTFGSGTRLTVV.

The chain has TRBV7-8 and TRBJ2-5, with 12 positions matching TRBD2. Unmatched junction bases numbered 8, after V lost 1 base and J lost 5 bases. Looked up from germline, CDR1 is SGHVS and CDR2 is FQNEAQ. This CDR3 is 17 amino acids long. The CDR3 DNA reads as TGTGCCAGCAGCTTAGAAAATCTAGCGGGGGGGCTGGAGACCCAGTACTTC. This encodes CASSLENLAGGLETQYF.

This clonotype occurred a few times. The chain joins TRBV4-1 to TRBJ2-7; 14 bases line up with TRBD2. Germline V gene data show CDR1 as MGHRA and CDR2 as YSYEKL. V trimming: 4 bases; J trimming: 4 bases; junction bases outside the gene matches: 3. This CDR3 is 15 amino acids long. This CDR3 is CASSPRLAGGYEQYF. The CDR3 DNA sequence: TGCGCCAGCAGCCCCCGACTAGCGGGGGGGTACGAGCAGTACTTC.

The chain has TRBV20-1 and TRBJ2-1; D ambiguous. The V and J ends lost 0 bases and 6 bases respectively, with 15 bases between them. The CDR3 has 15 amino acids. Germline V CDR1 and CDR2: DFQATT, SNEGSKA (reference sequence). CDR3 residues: CSARDGVFLGNEQFF. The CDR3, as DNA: TGCAGTGCTAGAGATGGGGTATTCCTCGGCAATGAGCAGTTCTTC.

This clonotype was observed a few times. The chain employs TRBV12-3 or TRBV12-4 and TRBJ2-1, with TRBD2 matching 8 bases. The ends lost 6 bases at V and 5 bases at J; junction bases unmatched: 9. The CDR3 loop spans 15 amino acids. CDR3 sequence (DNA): TGTGCCAGCAGCGCCCCGGGGGGGAGGGACAATGAGCAGTTCTTC. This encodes CASSAPGGRDNEQFF.

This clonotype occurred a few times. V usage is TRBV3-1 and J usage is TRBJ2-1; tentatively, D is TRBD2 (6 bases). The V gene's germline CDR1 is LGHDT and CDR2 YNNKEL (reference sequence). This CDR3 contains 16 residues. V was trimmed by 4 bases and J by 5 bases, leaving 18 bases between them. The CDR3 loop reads CASSPSLLAYNNEQFF. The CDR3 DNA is TGTGCCAGCAGCCCGTCCCTTCTAGCGTATAACAATGAGCAGTTCTTC.

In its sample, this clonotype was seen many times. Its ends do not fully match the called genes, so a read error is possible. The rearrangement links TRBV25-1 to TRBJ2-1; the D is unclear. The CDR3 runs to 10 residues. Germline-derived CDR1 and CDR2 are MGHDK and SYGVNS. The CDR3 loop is CASRDNEQFF. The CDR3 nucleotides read TGTGCCAGCCGTGACAATGAGCAGTTCTTC.

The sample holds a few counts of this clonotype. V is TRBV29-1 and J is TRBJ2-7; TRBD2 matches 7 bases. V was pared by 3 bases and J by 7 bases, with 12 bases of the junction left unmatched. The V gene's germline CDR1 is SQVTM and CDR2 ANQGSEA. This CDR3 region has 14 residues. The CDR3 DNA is TGCAGCGTTGATATGCGGGGGTTCGGTGGGGAGCAGTACTTC. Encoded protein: CSVDMRGFGGEQYF.

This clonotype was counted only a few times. CDR3 in amino acids: CASSEFWDEKLFF. CDR3 coding DNA: TGTGCCAGCAGTGAATTTTGGGATGAAAAACTGTTTTTT. The rearrangement joins TRBV6-1 to TRBJ1-4; D gene uncertain. The CDR3 is 13 residues long. V was shortened by 2 bases and J by 6 bases, with 7 bases between the two germline ends. Germline CDR1 and CDR2: MNHNS and SASEGT.

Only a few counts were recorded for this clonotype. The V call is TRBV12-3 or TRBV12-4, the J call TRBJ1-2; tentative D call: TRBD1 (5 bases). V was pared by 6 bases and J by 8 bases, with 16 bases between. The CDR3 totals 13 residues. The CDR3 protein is CASRLAGGKGYTF. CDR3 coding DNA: TGTGCCAGCAGACTGGCGGGGGGTAAGGGCTACACCTTC.

CDR3 in DNA: TGTGCCAGCAGTTCTTGGGATGAGCAGTTCTTC. It codes for CASSSWDEQFF. V is TRBV12-3 or TRBV12-4 and J is TRBJ2-1; unclear D gene. The CDR3 loop spans 11 amino acids. V dropped 4 bases and J dropped 8 bases, with 6 bases sitting between them.